These 24 T cell receptor beta chains share one sample of origin, sequenced in a study of lymphopenia after photon versus proton radiotherapy. The assay was immunoSEQ multiplex PCR, and TCRdb's table has in-frame clones only and misses some. The profile shows about 30,000 clones, approximately 87% of them singletons. Sequencing used peripheral blood, obtained from a patient treated with photon-based radiotherapy. The receptor source for this set is a woman in her 50s with pancreatic cancer.

V and J are TRBV11-2 and TRBJ1-2, with TRBD1 matching over 7 bases. The CDR3 is 17 residues long. Per the germline V gene, CDR1 is SGHAT and CDR2 is FQNNGV. V trimming: 5 bases; J trimming: 0 bases; junction bases outside the gene matches: 12. The CDR3, as DNA: TGTGCCAGCAGCCGACTTGGGACAGACCTTGCTAACTATGGCTACACCTTC. Translating it yields CASSRLGTDLANYGYTF.

This clone occurred a few times. CDR3 sequence: CASSPRTEETQYF. The CDR3 DNA sequence: TGTGCCAGCAGCCCCCGGACAGAAGAGACCCAGTACTTC. The chain links TRBV7-8 to TRBJ2-5; D might be TRBD1 (6 bases). V shed 5 bases and J shed 3 bases, with 10 bases lying between them. The CDR3 is 13 amino acids. Per the germline V gene, CDR1 is SGHVS and CDR2 is FQNEAQ.

The rearrangement links TRBV4-3 to TRBJ2-7; D gene unclear. The CDR3 consists of 14 residues. The V end lost 3 bases, the J end lost 5 bases, and 14 bases lay between the germline ends. Germline CDR1 LGHNA, CDR2 YSLEER. The CDR3 coding sequence is TGCGCCAGCAGCCAGACTGGGTCGGCGGACGAGCAGTACTTC. This codes for CASSQTGSADEQYF.

The J gene is TRBJ1-2, the V gene TRBV18, with TRBD1 matching over 7 bases. The CDR3 consists of 18 residues. The germline V gene has CDR1 KGHSH and CDR2 LQKENI. V was clipped by 3 bases and J by 4 bases; unmatched bases: 17. The CDR3 region has the DNA TGTGCCAGCTCACCGTTGGGACAGACCACTCCGGGCGGCTATGGCTACACCTTC. It encodes CASSPLGQTTPGGYGYTF.

The chain combines TRBV9 with TRBJ2-3, with 8 bases matching TRBD2. The J segment lost 0 bases and the V segment lost 0 bases, leaving 3 bases of the junction unmatched. Germline CDR1 reads SGDLS; CDR2 reads YYNGEE. CDR3 size: 16 residues. CDR3 in amino acids: CASSVGPSGSTDTQYF. The CDR3 DNA is TGTGCCAGCAGCGTAGGGCCTAGCGGGAGCACAGATACGCAGTATTTT. Variable domain in full (rest from reference TRBV9 and TRBJ2-3): DSGVTQTPKHLITATGQRVTLRCSPRSGDLSVYWYQQSLDQGLQFLIQYYNGEERAKGNILERFSAQQFPDLHSELNLSSLELGDSALYFCASSVGPSGSTDTQYFGPGTRLTVL.

The chain carries TRBV7-9 and TRBJ2-2; a possible D gene is TRBD2 (6 bases). CDR1 is SEHNR, CDR2 FQNEAQ, per germline (reference sequence). The CDR3 has 15 amino acids. The germline V and J ends were trimmed by 5 bases and 0 bases, with 10 bases remaining between them. The CDR3 region has the DNA TGTGCCAGCAGCCCGGACTATCCGAACACCGGGGAGCTGTTTTTT. It codes for CASSPDYPNTGELFF.

The chain uses TRBV20-1 and TRBJ2-7; unclear D gene. Trimming cost V 5 bases and J 2 bases, with 4 bases left between them. Germline CDR1 reads DFQATT; CDR2 reads SNEGSKA (reference sequence). This CDR3 region has 10 residues. The CDR3 nucleotides read TGCAGTGCTGGTACCTACGAGCAGTACTTC. Translated: CSAGTYEQYF.

CDR3 amino acids: CASSWEGLSNTEAFF. The CDR3 DNA reads as TGTGCCAGCAGTTGGGAGGGACTGAGCAACACTGAAGCTTTCTTT. V and J are TRBV6-1 and TRBJ1-1, with a possible D match to TRBD1 (5 bases). This CDR3 spans 15 amino acids. Germline CDR1 is MNHNS and CDR2 is SASEGT. V was pared by 5 bases and J by 2 bases, with 15 bases between.

This clone was detected only a few times. The J gene is TRBJ2-4, the V gene TRBV27; D is possibly TRBD2 (6 bases). Per germline, CDR1 MNHEY and CDR2 SMNVEV (reference sequence). CDR3 length: 15 residues. V was pared by 4 bases and J by 6 bases, with 16 bases between. CDR3 residues: CASSSPTREGNIQYF. Here the CDR3 DNA reads TGTGCCAGCAGTTCTCCGACTAGAGAGGGAAACATTCAGTACTTC.

V usage is TRBV14 and J usage is TRBJ1-3; D is undetermined. Trimming removed 1 base at V and 0 bases at J, with 16 bases between. The CDR3 has 18 residues. The germline CDR1 and CDR2 sequences are SGHDN and FVKESK. CDR3 coding DNA: TGTGCCAGCAGCCAAGCGTCGATGGTCAGTACCTCTGGAAACACCATATATTTT. This encodes CASSQASMVSTSGNTIYF.

This clone has only one observation. J is TRBJ1-1 and V is TRBV7-8; D is perhaps TRBD1 (6 bases). Germline CDR1 is SGHVS and CDR2 is FQNEAQ. Trimming cost V 0 bases and J 0 bases, with 11 bases left between them. The CDR3 totals 16 residues. DNA for the CDR3: TGTGCCAGCAGCTTAGCGACAGGAGCCCTGAACACTGAAGCTTTCTTT. Its protein is CASSLATGALNTEAFF.

This chain connects TRBV28 to TRBJ2-2; a possible D gene is TRBD1 (5 bases). Trimming left V 9 bases short and J 6 bases short, with 11 bases between. Germline CDR1 is MDHEN and CDR2 is SYDVKM. This CDR3 has 12 residues. In nucleotides, the CDR3 is TGTGCCAGTTCAGGGTCCGCCGGGGAGCTGTTTTTT. It specifies CASSGSAGELFF.

This clone has a single count. The CDR3 protein is CASSFPGTGDGYTF. The CDR3 nucleotides are TGTGCCAGCAGCTTCCCCGGGACAGGGGATGGCTACACCTTC. The chain recombines TRBV7-2 with TRBJ1-2; 10 bases agree with TRBD1. The germline gives CDR1 SGHTA, CDR2 FQGNSA. This CDR3 region has 14 residues. V lost 3 bases, J lost 6 bases, and 4 bases stayed unmatched.

The chain has TRBV9 and TRBJ2-7; D is undetermined. V lost 4 bases to trimming and J lost 6 bases, with 17 bases between them. CDR1 SGDLS and CDR2 YYNGEE come from the germline V gene. The CDR3 is made up of 14 amino acids. CDR3 region: CASSYSSGALEQYF. The DNA for the CDR3 is TGTGCCAGCAGCTACTCCTCGGGCGCGCTCGAGCAGTACTTC.

This chain joins TRBV6-5 and TRBJ2-5; 9 bases line up with TRBD1. Trimming cost V 2 bases and J 0 bases; bases outside gene matches: 4. Germline V gene data show CDR1 as MNHEY and CDR2 as SVGAGI. The CDR3 covers 16 residues. Written as DNA, the CDR3 is TGTGCCAGCAGTTACGGGACAGGGAAATACCAAGAGACCCAGTACTTC. This encodes CASSYGTGKYQETQYF.

The chain couples TRBV19 to TRBJ1-2; 7 bases are a match to TRBD1. CDR1 is LNHDA and CDR2 is SQIVND in the germline V gene (reference sequence). The V and J ends lost 6 bases and 4 bases, in that order; junction bases with no gene match: 11. The CDR3 is made up of 15 amino acids. The CDR3 protein is CASRLGTAHSYGYTF. The CDR3 bases are TGTGCCAGTAGACTAGGGACAGCCCATTCCTATGGCTACACCTTC.

J is TRBJ2-1 and V is TRBV7-6; D uncertain. Trimming removed 1 base from V and 6 bases from J, with 7 bases in between. Germline V gene data show CDR1 as SGHVS and CDR2 as FNYEAQ. The CDR3 consists of 13 residues. CDR3 bases: TGTGCCAGCAGCTTAGGCACCGGCAATGAGCAGTTCTTC. Translation gives CASSLGTGNEQFF.

This chain uses TRBV11-2 with TRBJ2-7; 7 bases agree with TRBD1. CDR1 and CDR2 (germline): SGHAT, FQNNGV. V was pared by 4 bases and J by 2 bases, with 8 bases of the junction left unmatched. This CDR3 is 15 amino acids long. The CDR3 DNA is TGTGCCAGCAGCTACCGGGACAGCTTACCCTACGAGCAGTACTTC. Its protein is CASSYRDSLPYEQYF.

The V and J genes are TRBV28 and TRBJ2-7; no clear D gene. Trimming shortened V by 1 base and J by 6 bases, and 13 bases separated the two germline ends. From germline, CDR1 is MDHEN and CDR2 SYDVKM. The CDR3 contains 14 residues. The CDR3 sequence is CASSLLKFNGEQYF. The CDR3, as DNA: TGTGCCAGCAGTTTATTGAAGTTCAACGGCGAGCAGTACTTC.

The chain combines TRBV28 with TRBJ2-7; a possible D gene is TRBD1 (6 bases). The CDR3 sequence is 16 residues long. V was cut by 5 bases and J by 6 bases, with 23 bases left in between. The germline CDR1 and CDR2 sequences are MDHEN and SYDVKM. Written as DNA, the CDR3 is TGTGCCAGCAGTAGCCACACCGGGACACTGGCCGGCGAGCAGTACTTC. Translating it yields CASSSHTGTLAGEQYF.

The chain employs TRBV19 and TRBJ2-1, with D possibly matching TRBD2 (7 bases). V was clipped by 4 bases and J by 5 bases, with 12 bases between them. Germline CDR1 and CDR2: LNHDA and SQIVND (reference sequence). The CDR3 runs 14 residues. In DNA form, the CDR3 reads TGTGCCAGTAGTACTAGGGGGGGCCACAATGAGCAGTTCTTC. This translates into CASSTRGGHNEQFF.

The chain has TRBV2 and TRBJ2-3, with 7 bases aligning to TRBD2. Germline V gives CDR1 SNHLY, CDR2 FYNNEI. Unmatched junction bases numbered 5, after V lost 11 bases and J lost 0 bases. The CDR3 has 13 residues. DNA of the CDR3: TGTGCCGGAAAGCGGGAAAGCACAGATACGCAGTATTTT. Protein product: CAGKRESTDTQYF.

The chain is built from TRBV5-1 and TRBJ1-1; D remains ambiguous. This CDR3 comprises 14 residues. V lost 4 bases and J lost 5, with 15 bases in between. Germline CDR1 and CDR2: SGHRS and YFSETQ. CDR3 nucleotides: TGCGCCAGCAGCCAATCGACTCGAGGAACTGAAGCTTTCTTT. This encodes CASSQSTRGTEAFF. The full variable domain, in which reference TRBV5-1 and TRBJ1-1 provide the parts outside the CDR3, is KAGVTQTPRYLIKTRGQQVTLSCSPISGHRSVSWYQQTPGQGLQFLFEYFSETQRNKGNFPGRFSGRQFSNSRSEMNVSTLELGDSALYLCASSQSTRGTEAFFGQGTRLTVV.

The chain carries TRBV19 and TRBJ1-4; the D is unclear. CDR1 and CDR2 from the germline V gene are LNHDA and SQIVND (reference sequence). V was trimmed by 3 bases and J by 4 bases, leaving 18 bases between them. This CDR3 is 17 amino acids long. CDR3 in DNA: TGTGCCAGTAGTATCTTGGGCAGCCAGTATAATAATGAAAAACTGTTTTTT. Translated, it gives CASSILGSQYNNEKLFF.